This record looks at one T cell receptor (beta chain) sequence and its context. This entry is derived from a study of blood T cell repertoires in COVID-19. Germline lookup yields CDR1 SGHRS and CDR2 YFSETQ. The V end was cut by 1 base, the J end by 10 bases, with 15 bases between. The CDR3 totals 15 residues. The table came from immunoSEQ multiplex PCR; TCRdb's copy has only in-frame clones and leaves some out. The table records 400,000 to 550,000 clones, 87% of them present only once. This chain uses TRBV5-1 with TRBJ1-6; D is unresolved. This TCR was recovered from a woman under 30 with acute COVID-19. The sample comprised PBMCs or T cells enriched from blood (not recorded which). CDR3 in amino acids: CASSLNSELSSPLHF. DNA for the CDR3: TGCGCCAGCAGCTTGAACTCTGAACTGAGCTCACCCCTCCACTTT.